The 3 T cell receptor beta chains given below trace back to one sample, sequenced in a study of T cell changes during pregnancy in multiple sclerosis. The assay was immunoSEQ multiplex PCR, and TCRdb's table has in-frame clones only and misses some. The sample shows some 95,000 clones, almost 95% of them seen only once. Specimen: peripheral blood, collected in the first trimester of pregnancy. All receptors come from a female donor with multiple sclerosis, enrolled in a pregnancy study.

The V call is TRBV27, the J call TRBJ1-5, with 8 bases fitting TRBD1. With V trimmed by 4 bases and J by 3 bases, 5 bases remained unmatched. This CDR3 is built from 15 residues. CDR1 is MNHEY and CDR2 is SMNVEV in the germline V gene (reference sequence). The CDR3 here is CASSSGTGSNQPQHF. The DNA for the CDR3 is TGTGCCAGCAGTTCAGGGACAGGTTCCAATCAGCCCCAGCATTTT.

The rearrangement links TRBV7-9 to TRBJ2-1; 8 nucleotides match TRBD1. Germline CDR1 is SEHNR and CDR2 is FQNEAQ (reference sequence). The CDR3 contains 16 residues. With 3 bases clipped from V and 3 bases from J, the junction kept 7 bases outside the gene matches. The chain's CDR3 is CASSLVQGARYNEQFF. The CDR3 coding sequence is TGTGCCAGCAGCTTGGTCCAGGGGGCACGCTACAATGAGCAGTTCTTC.

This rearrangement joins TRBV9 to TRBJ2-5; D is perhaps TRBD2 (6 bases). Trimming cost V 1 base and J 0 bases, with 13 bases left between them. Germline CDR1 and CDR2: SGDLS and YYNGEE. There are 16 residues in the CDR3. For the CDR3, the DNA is TGTGCCAGCAGCGTATCCCCGCTAGCGAACCAAGAGACCCAGTACTTC. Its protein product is CASSVSPLANQETQYF.